This is a list of T cell receptor beta chains from one sample in a study of T cell changes during pregnancy in multiple sclerosis. Repertoires were generated with immunoSEQ multiplex PCR, while TCRdb's copy carries only in-frame clones and drops some. Seen here are 55,000 to 70,000 clones, approximately 89% observed once, and the top ten hold roughly 1.4%. The sequences come from peripheral blood, collected in the third trimester of pregnancy. These receptors were obtained from a female donor in good health, enrolled as a control in a pregnancy study. The conserved cysteine and the conserved F or W are not part of the CDR3 here. A D gene is named only where the DNA matches it firmly. Not every row has a clone size; where given, it reads once, few, many or a size class.

d_call | j_call | v_call | clone_size | cdr3_aa
TRBD1 | TRBJ1-1 | TRBV5-6 | - | ASSPPGQGLGTEAF
- | TRBJ1-2 | TRBV11-2 | - | ASSSRGTRYGYT
TRBD2 | TRBJ2-7 | TRBV7-2 | - | ASSSVAGASYEQY
- | TRBJ2-5 | TRBV7-9 | once | ASSLVGGETQY
- | TRBJ1-5 | TRBV7-2 | - | ASSLALQGNQPQH
TRBD1 | TRBJ1-5 | TRBV7-9 | - | ASSSTQGAVYSNQPQH
TRBD2 | TRBJ2-2 | TRBV5-4 | - | ASSSLAGLNTGELF
- | TRBJ1-6 | TRBV7-8 | once | ASSLVLPGSPLH
- | TRBJ1-6 | TRBV6-5 | - | ASNEQGSYNSPLH
TRBD1 | TRBJ2-7 | TRBV11-2 | - | ASTLLGQLSSYEQY
- | TRBJ1-5 | TRBV6-5 | - | ASSPTPTGQPQH
- | TRBJ1-2 | TRBV30 | - | AWSLGQYVGYT
- | TRBJ2-1 | TRBV18 | once | ASSPPGVNNEQF
- | TRBJ2-5 | TRBV18 | - | ASSFTTGKETQY
TRBD2 | TRBJ2-4 | TRBV19 | - | ASSRGGAGWDIQY
TRBD1 | TRBJ1-6 | TRBV28 | once | ASTRDRVGSPLH
TRBD1 | TRBJ1-2 | TRBV7-9 | - | ASSLPVGQAIANYGYT
TRBD1 | TRBJ2-7 | TRBV6-6 | - | ASRGQGKYEQY
- | TRBJ1-1 | TRBV25-1 | - | ASSPRGLGTEAF
TRBD1 | TRBJ1-2 | TRBV4-1 | - | ASSQEEGAYYGYT
- | TRBJ2-1 | TRBV7-8 | - | ASSLVDTYNEQF
TRBD1 | TRBJ2-7 | TRBV5-1 | - | ASSWGTGNLYEQY
- | TRBJ2-5 | TRBV10-2 | - | ASSDWPQETQY
- | TRBJ2-5 | TRBV7-9 | - | ASSSLDGEETQY
- | TRBJ2-7 | TRBV9 | - | ASSPAGAWEQY
- | TRBJ2-7 | TRBV11-2 | - | ASSLKGRQFSYEQY
- | TRBJ2-6 | TRBV5-1 | once | ASSLGGAGANVLT
- | TRBJ2-3 | TRBV27 | once | ASSLGWSDTQY
TRBD1 | TRBJ2-1 | TRBV15 | - | ATSRDRGRGNEQF
- | TRBJ2-7 | TRBV4-3 | - | ASSPSDGSYEQY
- | TRBJ1-1 | TRBV28 | few | ASSLGGREAF
TRBD1 | TRBJ1-2 | TRBV6-5 | once | ASSRDSDSYGYT
TRBD1 | TRBJ1-4 | TRBV7-2 | - | ASSLAGTGVSNEKLF
- | TRBJ2-5 | TRBV28 | - | ASSRDQGYETQY
TRBD2 | TRBJ2-3 | TRBV5-4 | once | ASSPLGGGATDTQY
TRBD1 | TRBJ1-5 | TRBV15 | - | ATSRVDRDYSNQPQH
TRBD1 | TRBJ1-4 | TRBV5-1 | - | ASSTRGPTNEKLF
TRBD1 | TRBJ2-4 | TRBV5-6 | once | ASRLQGAAKNIQY
- | TRBJ2-1 | TRBV6-5 | - | ASSLPGLGQF
- | TRBJ1-2 | TRBV29-1 | - | SVEENYGYT
TRBD1 | TRBJ1-1 | TRBV18 | - | ASSQGARTEAF
- | TRBJ1-2 | TRBV29-1 | once | SVEGPAGEGYT
- | TRBJ1-4 | TRBV6-5 | - | ASSYSRGGGNEKLF
- | TRBJ1-6 | TRBV7-9 | - | ASSRGSYNSPLH
- | TRBJ2-7 | TRBV6-5 | - | ASSYGRARHEQY
- | TRBJ1-4 | TRBV21-1 | - | ASSPRGQNEKLF
- | TRBJ1-1 | TRBV29-1 | - | SVDRVGGGSTEAF
TRBD2 | TRBJ2-5 | TRBV9 | - | ASSERGGVQETQY
TRBD2 | TRBJ2-7 | TRBV2 | - | ASTRDGRVEQY
TRBD2 | TRBJ2-3 | TRBV6-5 | - | ASSLSGGAKDTQY
TRBD1 | TRBJ1-1 | TRBV9 | - | ASSPTRGPMNTEAF
TRBD1 | TRBJ2-7 | TRBV4-3 | once | ASSQEDQGVNYEQY
TRBD2 | TRBJ2-5 | TRBV27 | - | ASSSGGGVQETQY
- | TRBJ1-6 | TRBV5-6 | - | ASSLASGGVTYNSPLH
- | TRBJ1-5 | TRBV27 | - | ASTPRAGDQPQH